The rows below give T cell receptor beta chains drawn from one sample of a study of blood T cell repertoires in COVID-19. TCRdb's copy holds only in-frame clones and misses some; the assay was immunoSEQ multiplex PCR. The table includes about 300,000 clones, nearly 90% detected once. Sequencing was performed on PBMCs or T cells enriched from blood (not recorded which). The receptors shown here come from a woman in her 50s who had been exposed to COVID-19. Each CDR3 is given with its conserved first and last residue. A D gene is named only where the DNA matches it firmly. Rows give clone size only sometimes, using once, few, many, or a class for an expanded clone.

>.|.|TRBJ1-5|TRBV23-1
CASSQEQGSDSNQPQHF
TGCGCCAGCAGTCAAGAGCAGGGGTCTGATAGCAATCAGCCCCAGCATTTT
>.|.|TRBJ1-2|TRBV7-2
CASSLEGVVGYTF
TGTGCCAGCAGCTTAGAGGGGGTGGTGGGCTACACCTTC
>.|.|TRBJ2-7|TRBV23-1
CASSQSKGKSYEQYF
TGCGCCAGCAGTCAATCGAAGGGGAAGAGCTACGAGCAGTACTTC
>.|.|TRBJ1-2|TRBV7-2
CASSLDSGRHYGYTF
TGTGCCAGCAGCTTAGATTCCGGCAGGCATTATGGCTACACCTTC
>TRBD1|.|TRBJ1-2|TRBV28
CASSKGDRDDGYTF
TGTGCCAGTTCAAAAGGGGACAGGGACGATGGCTACACCTTC
>TRBD2|.|TRBJ2-3|TRBV5-4
CASSLYSGGTDTQYF
TGTGCCAGCAGCTTGTACAGCGGGGGGACAGATACGCAGTATTTT
>TRBD2|once|TRBJ2-4|TRBV7-2
CASSFGGSQNIQYF
TGTGCCAGCAGCTTCGGGGGGTCCCAAAACATTCAGTACTTC
>TRBD1|.|TRBJ1-6|TRBV28
CASSFGTANSPLHF
TGTGCCAGCAGTTTTGGGACAGCGAATTCACCCCTCCACTTT
>TRBD2|.|TRBJ2-4|TRBV6-1
CASSEAGVRGGRHIQYF
TGTGCCAGCAGTGAAGCGGGCGTGCGGGGGGGTCGCCACATTCAGTACTTC
>.|.|TRBJ1-2|TRBV5-1
CASSLDYSLPPYGYTF
TGCGCCAGCAGCTTGGATTACTCCCTCCCGCCCTATGGCTACACCTTC
>TRBD2|.|TRBJ2-7|TRBV5-1
CASSEPGLVHAYF
TGCGCCAGCAGCGAACCGGGACTAGTGCATGCGTACTTC
>.|.|TRBJ1-5|TRBV10-1
CASRKTGSNQPQHF
TGCGCCAGCAGGAAGACGGGTAGCAATCAGCCCCAGCATTTT
>TRBD1|.|TRBJ1-6|TRBV2
CASDNRGQANSPLHF
TGTGCCAGCGATAACAGGGGGCAGGCGAATTCACCCCTCCACTTT
>.|.|TRBJ2-7|TRBV5-5
CASSQEWGGPYEQYF
TGTGCCAGCAGCCAAGAATGGGGGGGCCCCTACGAGCAGTACTTC
>.|.|TRBJ1-6|TRBV6-5
CASSYYPGGSNSPLHF
TGTGCCAGCAGTTACTACCCGGGAGGGAGTAATTCACCCCTCCACTTT
>.|.|TRBJ1-5|TRBV19
CASRLGGVGNQPQHF
TGTGCCAGTAGATTAGGGGGAGTTGGCAATCAGCCCCAGCATTTT
>.|.|TRBJ1-6|TRBV11-2
CASSLGQTLNSPLHF
TGTGCCAGCAGCTTAGGACAGACCCTCAATTCACCCCTCCACTTT
>TRBD2|.|TRBJ2-7|TRBV7-2
CASSDGLANRYEQYF
TGTGCCAGCAGCGACGGACTAGCGAACCGCTACGAGCAGTACTTC
>TRBD1|.|TRBJ1-5|TRBV4-2
CASSAYTGTVGNQPQHF
TGTGCCAGCAGCGCCTATACCGGGACAGTTGGGAATCAGCCCCAGCATTTT
>TRBD2|.|TRBJ2-3|TRBV19
CASSMSAGGTDTQYF
TGTGCCAGTAGTATGAGTGCGGGGGGCACAGATACGCAGTATTTT
>.|.|TRBJ2-7|TRBV5-5
CASSLDRHSYEQYF
TGTGCCAGCAGCTTGGACAGGCACTCCTACGAGCAGTACTTC
>.|few|TRBJ1-5|TRBV28
CASSKQYNQPQHF
TGTGCCAGCAGCAAACAGTACAATCAGCCCCAGCATTTT
>.|.|TRBJ2-7|TRBV7-2
CASSLGFSGPYEQYF
TGTGCCAGCAGCTTAGGATTTAGCGGACCCTACGAGCAGTACTTC
>TRBD2|.|TRBJ2-3|TRBV7-2
CASSFWSGGPTDTQYF
TGTGCCAGCAGCTTCTGGAGCGGGGGGCCCACAGATACGCAGTATTTT
>TRBD2|once|TRBJ2-1|TRBV5-1
CASSLVGLATNNEQFF
TGCGCCAGCAGCTTGGTGGGACTAGCGACGAACAATGAGCAGTTCTTC
>TRBD1|.|TRBJ1-4|TRBV3-1/TRBV3-2
CASSHRGQGFEKLFF
TGTGCCAGCAGCCATCGTGGACAGGGTTTCGAAAAACTGTTTTTT
>.|.|TRBJ2-1|TRBV5-1
CASSETSNNEQFF
TGCGCCAGCAGCGAGACTAGTAACAATGAGCAGTTCTTC
>TRBD2|.|TRBJ2-5|TRBV27
CASTGTSGAAETQYF
TGTGCCAGCACAGGGACTAGCGGGGCGGCAGAGACCCAGTACTTC
>TRBD2|once|TRBJ2-3|TRBV4-1
CASSRSGGAVTDTQYF
TGCGCCAGCTCACGAAGCGGGGGGGCAGTCACAGATACGCAGTATTTT
>TRBD2|.|TRBJ2-3|TRBV19
CASNVAGGGTDTQYF
TGTGCCAGTAACGTCGCGGGGGGGGGCACAGATACGCAGTATTTT
>TRBD2|.|TRBJ2-1|TRBV7-9
CASTKTLAGGLHEQFF
TGTGCCAGCACTAAAACCCTAGCGGGGGGGCTTCATGAGCAGTTCTTC
>.|.|TRBJ2-7|TRBV19
CASSISGGNGYEQYF
TGTGCCAGTAGTATATCAGGAGGGAACGGCTACGAGCAGTACTTC
>TRBD1|.|TRBJ2-3|TRBV28
CASRILQGGNTQYF
TGTGCCAGCAGAATCCTACAGGGGGGAAATACGCAGTATTTT
>.|few|TRBJ2-7|TRBV30
CARRTAYEQYF
TGTGCCCGCCGGACAGCCTACGAGCAGTACTTC
>TRBD1|.|TRBJ1-5|TRBV4-1
CASSPQDRVGNQPQHF
TGCGCCAGCAGCCCCCAGGACAGGGTGGGCAATCAGCCCCAGCATTTT
>.|.|TRBJ2-4|TRBV18
CASSPGVGKNIQYF
TGTGCCAGCTCACCCGGGGTTGGCAAAAACATTCAGTACTTC
>TRBD2|.|TRBJ2-5|TRBV11-2
CASSLDPLAGGYQQETQYF
TGTGCCAGCAGCTTAGATCCCTTAGCGGGGGGGTACCAACAAGAGACCCAGTACTTC
>.|.|TRBJ1-2|TRBV19
CASSYQQLKYGYTF
TGTGCCAGTAGTTACCAACAGCTCAAGTATGGCTACACCTTC
>.|once|TRBJ2-1|TRBV14
CASSPLDSLTAYNEQFF
TGTGCCAGCAGCCCCTTGGACAGCCTAACCGCCTACAATGAGCAGTTCTTC
>.|.|TRBJ1-2|TRBV5-1
CASSADRYGYTF
TGCGCCAGCAGCGCGGACAGATATGGCTACACCTTC
>.|.|TRBJ1-3|TRBV7-8
CASSHYGPGNTIYF
TGTGCCAGCAGCCACTACGGTCCTGGAAACACCATATATTTT
>.|.|TRBJ1-2|TRBV19
CASSSVTGYTF
TGTGCCAGTAGTTCCGTCACAGGCTACACCTTC
>TRBD1|.|TRBJ1-3|TRBV5-8
CASSLPGQGANTIYF
TGTGCCAGCAGCCTTCCGGGACAGGGGGCCAACACCATATATTTT
>TRBD2|.|TRBJ2-7|TRBV6-5
CASSYPGGGEGEQYF
TGTGCCAGCAGTTACCCCGGCGGGGGGGAGGGCGAGCAGTACTTC
>.|.|TRBJ2-1|TRBV5-1
CASNSNRNEQFF
TGCGCCAGCAATTCGAACAGAAATGAGCAGTTCTTC
>.|.|TRBJ2-1|TRBV19
CASSMSDTLYNEQFF
TGTGCCAGTAGTATGTCGGACACCTTATACAATGAGCAGTTCTTC
>.|many|TRBJ1-1|TRBV6-4
CASSPGGASTEAFF
TGTGCCAGCAGTCCGGGGGGCGCGAGCACTGAAGCTTTCTTT
>TRBD1|.|TRBJ1-2|TRBV3-1/TRBV3-2
CASTDRRQGYGYTF
TGTGCCAGCACCGATCGCCGACAGGGGTATGGCTACACCTTC
>.|few|TRBJ1-5|TRBV19
CASHGRSRGANQPQHF
TGTGCCAGTCATGGTCGTTCCAGGGGCGCCAATCAGCCCCAGCATTTT
>TRBD1|.|TRBJ1-5|TRBV28
CASSLTQGESNQPQHF
TGTGCCAGCAGTCTTACTCAGGGGGAAAGCAATCAGCCCCAGCATTTT
>.|once|TRBJ2-7|TRBV7-9
CASSLAHPGGSYEQYF
TGTGCCAGCAGCTTAGCCCACCCCGGCGGCTCCTACGAGCAGTACTTC